Listed below are T cell receptor beta chains from one sample, sequenced in a study of Graves' ophthalmopathy and Graves' hyperthyroidism. From the multiplex PCR reads, TCRdb called clonotypes with MiXCR, one entry per CDR3 protein. The sample contains over a million distinct CDR3 sequences, 36% of which appear only once. Sequenced material: peripheral blood or thyroid tissue (not recorded which). These receptors were obtained from an adult man with Graves' hyperthyroidism. Both conserved end residues are part of each CDR3. Each record gives: clone size, D gene, J gene, V gene, CDR3 DNA, CDR3 protein. The D gene is left open where the match is weak. Size values are once, few and many counts, or a class for expanded clones, and some rows have none.

clone size: -
D gene: TRBD2
J gene: TRBJ2-2
V gene: TRBV5-6
CDR3 DNA: TGTGCCAGCAGCCCACTAGCGGGAGCCCACCGTGGGGAGCTGTTTTTT
CDR3 protein: CASSPLAGAHRGELFF

clone size: few
D gene: TRBD2
J gene: TRBJ2-2
V gene: TRBV7-8
CDR3 DNA: TGTGCCAGCAGCTCGAGGACTAGCGGGAGCATATCACCCGGGGAGCTGTTTTTT
CDR3 protein: CASSSRTSGSISPGELFF

clone size: few
D gene: TRBD2
J gene: TRBJ2-7
V gene: TRBV10-3
CDR3 DNA: TGTGCCATCAGTGAGCGCCTTGGGAGGTTGAGCGGGACTACTCCCGAGGACTACGAGCAGTACTTC
CDR3 protein: CAISERLGRLSGTTPEDYEQYF

clone size: -
D gene: TRBD1
J gene: TRBJ2-7
V gene: TRBV29-1
CDR3 DNA: TGCAGCGTTGAAGAGCCAGGGGGCGTGGGCCCCTACGAGCAGTACTTC
CDR3 protein: CSVEEPGGVGPYEQYF

clone size: -
D gene: TRBD2
J gene: TRBJ2-2
V gene: TRBV29-1
CDR3 DNA: TGCAGCGTTGCGGTGGGACTAGCGGGAGCTCCCGGGGAGCTGTTTTTT
CDR3 protein: CSVAVGLAGAPGELFF

clone size: -
D gene: -
J gene: TRBJ1-1
V gene: TRBV10-3
CDR3 DNA: TGTGCCATCAGTGGGTGGTTCGGTTGGTCGGAAGGCTCTGAAGCTTTCTTT
CDR3 protein: CAISGWFGWSEGSEAFF

clone size: few
D gene: TRBD1
J gene: TRBJ2-3
V gene: TRBV2
CDR3 DNA: TGTGCCAGCAAGACGGACAGGGATACGCAGTATTTT
CDR3 protein: CASKTDRDTQYF

clone size: -
D gene: -
J gene: TRBJ2-7
V gene: TRBV30
CDR3 DNA: TGTGCCTGGAGTTACGGGCTGCACTACTCGCGCTACGAGCAGTACTTC
CDR3 protein: CAWSYGLHYSRYEQYF

clone size: -
D gene: -
J gene: TRBJ1-2
V gene: TRBV10-3
CDR3 DNA: TGTGCCAGCAGTGAGGGGGAAAGCGAATACTATGGCTACACCTTC
CDR3 protein: CASSEGESEYYGYTF

clone size: many
D gene: -
J gene: TRBJ2-2
V gene: TRBV12-3/TRBV12-4
CDR3 DNA: TGTGCCAGCAGCTTAGGCACCGGGGAGCTGTTTTTT
CDR3 protein: CASSLGTGELFF

clone size: -
D gene: TRBD1
J gene: TRBJ1-1
V gene: TRBV6-1
CDR3 DNA: TGTGCCACCCGATCAGGGGGGGAAGCTTTCTTT
CDR3 protein: CATRSGGEAFF

clone size: -
D gene: -
J gene: TRBJ1-1
V gene: TRBV30
CDR3 DNA: TGTGCCTGGAGCCAACCGGGTCTGATAACTGAAGCTTTCTTT
CDR3 protein: CAWSQPGLITEAFF

clone size: -
D gene: -
J gene: TRBJ2-6
V gene: TRBV10-2
CDR3 DNA: TGTGCCAGCAGTCAACAGGGAGTGGTCAACGTCCTGACTTTC
CDR3 protein: CASSQQGVVNVLTF

clone size: -
D gene: -
J gene: TRBJ2-7
V gene: TRBV28
CDR3 DNA: TGTGCCAGCAGTCCAATAAAAGTCGTGGTCGTGTACTTC
CDR3 protein: CASSPIKVVVVYF

clone size: -
D gene: -
J gene: TRBJ1-4
V gene: TRBV5-1
CDR3 DNA: TGCGCCAGCAGCGTCGCAGGAGAAAAACTGTTTTTT
CDR3 protein: CASSVAGEKLFF

clone size: many
D gene: -
J gene: TRBJ2-2
V gene: TRBV12-3/TRBV12-4
CDR3 DNA: TGTGCCAGCAGTTTTACCGCATCGACCGGGGAGCTGTTTTTT
CDR3 protein: CASSFTASTGELFF

clone size: few
D gene: -
J gene: TRBJ1-3
V gene: TRBV11-2
CDR3 DNA: TGTGCCAGCAGCCAGGGGCGTGTCGGGGGCGCGAGTGGAAACACCATATATTTT
CDR3 protein: CASSQGRVGGASGNTIYF

clone size: -
D gene: -
J gene: TRBJ2-7
V gene: TRBV10-2
CDR3 DNA: TGTGCCAGCAGTTTAATCGGGCAGGGATCTTACGAGCAGTACTTC
CDR3 protein: CASSLIGQGSYEQYF

clone size: few
D gene: -
J gene: TRBJ1-3
V gene: TRBV19
CDR3 DNA: TGTGCCAGTAGTATATCCGGGACCGCTGGAAACACCATATATTTT
CDR3 protein: CASSISGTAGNTIYF

clone size: many
D gene: -
J gene: TRBJ1-2
V gene: TRBV27
CDR3 DNA: TGTGCCAGCAGTCGGACTTGGCAGAACTATGGCTACACCTTC
CDR3 protein: CASSRTWQNYGYTF

clone size: -
D gene: -
J gene: TRBJ2-2
V gene: TRBV6-5
CDR3 DNA: TGTGACATGACCCTTACCGGAGGGAGGCTCAACACCGGGGAGCTGTTTTTT
CDR3 protein: CDMTLTGGRLNTGELFF

clone size: many
D gene: -
J gene: TRBJ2-7
V gene: TRBV4-1
CDR3 DNA: TGCGCCAGCAGCCAAGATTTCGGCGGAACCAGCTACGAGCAGTACTTC
CDR3 protein: CASSQDFGGTSYEQYF

clone size: many
D gene: -
J gene: TRBJ2-7
V gene: TRBV29-1
CDR3 DNA: TGCAGCGTCGTAGCGAGTAGCTCCTACGAGCAGTACTTC
CDR3 protein: CSVVASSSYEQYF

clone size: -
D gene: TRBD2
J gene: TRBJ2-2
V gene: TRBV20-1
CDR3 DNA: TGCAGTGCTAGAGGAATTCCGGGACTAGCGGGGTCCTCGAACACCGGGGAGCTGTTTTTT
CDR3 protein: CSARGIPGLAGSSNTGELFF

clone size: few
D gene: TRBD2
J gene: TRBJ2-7
V gene: TRBV6-6
CDR3 DNA: TGTGCCAGCAGTGAAGCGCAGGGAGGGAGCTCCTACGAGCAGTACTTC
CDR3 protein: CASSEAQGGSSYEQYF

clone size: many
D gene: -
J gene: TRBJ1-6
V gene: TRBV12-3/TRBV12-4
CDR3 DNA: TGTGCCAGCAGTCAGCAGACAGGCCTGAATTCACCCCTCCACTTT
CDR3 protein: CASSQQTGLNSPLHF